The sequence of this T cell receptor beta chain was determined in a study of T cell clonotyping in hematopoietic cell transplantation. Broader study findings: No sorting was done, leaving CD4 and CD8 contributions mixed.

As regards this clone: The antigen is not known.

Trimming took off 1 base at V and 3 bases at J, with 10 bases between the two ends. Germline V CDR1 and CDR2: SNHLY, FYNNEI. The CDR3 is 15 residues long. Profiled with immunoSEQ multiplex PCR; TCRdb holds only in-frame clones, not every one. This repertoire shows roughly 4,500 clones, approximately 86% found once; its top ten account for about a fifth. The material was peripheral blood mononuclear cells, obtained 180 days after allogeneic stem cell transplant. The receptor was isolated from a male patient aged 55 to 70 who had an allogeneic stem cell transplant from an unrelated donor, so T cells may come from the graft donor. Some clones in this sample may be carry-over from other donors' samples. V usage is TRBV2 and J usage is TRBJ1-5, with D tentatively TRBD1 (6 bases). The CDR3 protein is CASSEEGGFNQPQHF. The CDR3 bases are TGTGCCAGCAGTGAAGAAGGGGGATTCAATCAGCCCCAGCATTTT. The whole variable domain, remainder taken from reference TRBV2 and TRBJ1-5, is EPEVTQTPSHQVTQMGQEVILRCVPISNHLYFYWYRQILGQKVEFLVSFYNNEISEKSEIFDDQFSVERPDGSNFTLKIRSTKLEDSAMYFCASSEEGGFNQPQHFGDGTRLSIL.